This note documents a single TCR beta chain sequence. The antigen remains unidentified. V was clipped by 3 bases and J by 7 bases, with 7 bases between them. The CDR3 loop spans 12 amino acids. Germline V CDR1 and CDR2: LNHDA, SQIVND (reference sequence). The data originate from a study of cytomegalovirus exposure and HLA in healthy donors. About the study: It was reported in a later analysis that the same platform had been used for the 120 or so validation repertoires as for the 666 first-cohort repertoires. Study-level results: Cytomegalovirus status, reportedly, was diagnosed with high specificity and sensitivity by the classifier. It was confirmed in vitro that a few of the CMV-associated chains were specific for CMV antigens. According to the study, roughly 160 TCR beta chains were cytomegalovirus-associated.

This table comes from immunoSEQ multiplex PCR, and its TCRdb copy is limited to in-frame clones, with some not included. This sample has 120,000 to 150,000 clones, with approximately 88% found just once. The material sequenced was PBMCs. This sequence originates from a man between 18 and 29 years old in good health and CMV-seropositive. This sequence joins TRBV19 and TRBJ1-5, with D unresolved. The CDR3 here is CASSIVPQPQHF. In DNA, the CDR3 is TGTGCCAGTAGTATTGTCCCGCAGCCCCAGCATTTT.